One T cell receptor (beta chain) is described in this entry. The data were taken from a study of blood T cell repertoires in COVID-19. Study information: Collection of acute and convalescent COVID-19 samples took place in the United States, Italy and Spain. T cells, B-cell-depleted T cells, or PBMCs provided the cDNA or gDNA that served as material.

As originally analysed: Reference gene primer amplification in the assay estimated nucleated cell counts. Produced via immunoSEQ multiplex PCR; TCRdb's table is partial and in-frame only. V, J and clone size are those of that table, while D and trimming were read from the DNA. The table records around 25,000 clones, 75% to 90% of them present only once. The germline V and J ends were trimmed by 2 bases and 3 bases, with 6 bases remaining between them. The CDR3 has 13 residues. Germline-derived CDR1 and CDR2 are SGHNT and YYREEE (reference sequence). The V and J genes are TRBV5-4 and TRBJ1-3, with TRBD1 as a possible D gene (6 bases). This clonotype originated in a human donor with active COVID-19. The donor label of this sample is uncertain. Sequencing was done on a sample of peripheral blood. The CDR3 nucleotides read TGTGCCAGCAGCTTACAGGGTGGAAACACCATATATTTT. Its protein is CASSLQGGNTIYF.